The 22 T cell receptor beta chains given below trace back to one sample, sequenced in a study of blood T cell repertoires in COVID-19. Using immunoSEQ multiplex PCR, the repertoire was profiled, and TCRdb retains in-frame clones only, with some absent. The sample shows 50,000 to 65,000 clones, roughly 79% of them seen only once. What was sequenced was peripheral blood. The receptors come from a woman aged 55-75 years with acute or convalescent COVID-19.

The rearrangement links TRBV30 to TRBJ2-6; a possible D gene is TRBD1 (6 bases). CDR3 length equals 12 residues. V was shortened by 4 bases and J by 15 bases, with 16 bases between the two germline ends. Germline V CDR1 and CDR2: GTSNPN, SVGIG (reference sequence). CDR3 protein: CAWTQTGRPLTF. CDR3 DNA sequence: TGTGCCTGGACTCAGACAGGCCGGCCCCTGACTTTC.

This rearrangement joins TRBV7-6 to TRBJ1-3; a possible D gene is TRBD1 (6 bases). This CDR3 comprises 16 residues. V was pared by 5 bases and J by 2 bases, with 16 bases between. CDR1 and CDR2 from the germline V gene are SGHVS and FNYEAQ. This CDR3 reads CASSLRPRQAGNTIYF. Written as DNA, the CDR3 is TGTGCCAGCAGCCTACGCCCCCGACAGGCTGGAAACACCATATATTTT.

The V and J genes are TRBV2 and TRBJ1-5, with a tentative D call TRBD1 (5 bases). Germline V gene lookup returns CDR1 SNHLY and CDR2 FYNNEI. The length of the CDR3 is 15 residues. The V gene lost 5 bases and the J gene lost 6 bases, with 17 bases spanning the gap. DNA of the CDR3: TGTGCCAGCAGTTTCTTGGGCGAAGGGGCTCAGCCCCAGCATTTT. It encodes CASSFLGEGAQPQHF. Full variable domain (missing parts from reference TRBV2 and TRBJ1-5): EPEVTQTPSHQVTQMGQEVILRCVPISNHLYFYWYRQILGQKVEFLVSFYNNEISEKSEIFDDQFSVERPDGSNFTLKIRSTKLEDSAMYFCASSFLGEGAQPQHFGDGTRLSIL.

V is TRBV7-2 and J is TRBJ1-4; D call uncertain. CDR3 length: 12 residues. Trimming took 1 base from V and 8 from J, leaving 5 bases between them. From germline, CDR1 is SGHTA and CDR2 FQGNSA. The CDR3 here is CASSLEREKLFF. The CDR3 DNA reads TGTGCCAGCAGCTTAGAGCGCGAAAAACTGTTTTTT. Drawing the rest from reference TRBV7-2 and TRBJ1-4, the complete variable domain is GAGVSQSPSNKVTEKGKDVELRCDPISGHTALYWYRQSLGQGLEFLIYFQGNSAPDKSGLPSDRFSAERTGGSVSTLTIQRTQQEDSAVYLCASSLEREKLFFGSGTQLSVL.

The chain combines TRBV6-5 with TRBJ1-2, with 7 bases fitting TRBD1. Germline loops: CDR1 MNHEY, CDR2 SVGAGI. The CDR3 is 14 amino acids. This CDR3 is CAFTGTEDGYGYTF. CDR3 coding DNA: TGTGCTTTTACCGGGACAGAGGATGGCTATGGCTACACCTTC.

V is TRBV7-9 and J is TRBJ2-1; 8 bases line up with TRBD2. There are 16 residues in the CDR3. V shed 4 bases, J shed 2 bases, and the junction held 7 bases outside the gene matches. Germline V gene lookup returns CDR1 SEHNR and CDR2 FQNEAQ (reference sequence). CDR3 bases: TGTGCCAGCAGCTCTCGGGAGGGCGTTGCCTACAATGAGCAGTTCTTC. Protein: CASSSREGVAYNEQFF.

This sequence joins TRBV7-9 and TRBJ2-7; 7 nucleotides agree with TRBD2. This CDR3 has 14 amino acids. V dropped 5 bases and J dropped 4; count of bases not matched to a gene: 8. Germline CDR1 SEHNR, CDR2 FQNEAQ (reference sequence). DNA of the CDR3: TGTGCCAGCAGCCACACTAGCGAGGGATACGAGCAGTACTTC. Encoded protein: CASSHTSEGYEQYF. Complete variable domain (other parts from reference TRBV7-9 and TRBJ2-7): DTGVSQNPRHKITKRGQNVTFRCDPISEHNRLYWYRQTLGQGPEFLTYFQNEAQLEKSRLLSDRFSAERPKGSFSTLEIQRTEQGDSAMYLCASSHTSEGYEQYFGPGTRLTVT.

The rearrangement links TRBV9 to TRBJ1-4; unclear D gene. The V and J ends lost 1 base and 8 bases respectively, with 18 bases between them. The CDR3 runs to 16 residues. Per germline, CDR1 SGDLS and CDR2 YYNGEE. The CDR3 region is CASSVRPNVGGEKLFF. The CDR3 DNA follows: TGTGCCAGCAGCGTAAGACCCAATGTAGGAGGGGAAAAACTGTTTTTT.

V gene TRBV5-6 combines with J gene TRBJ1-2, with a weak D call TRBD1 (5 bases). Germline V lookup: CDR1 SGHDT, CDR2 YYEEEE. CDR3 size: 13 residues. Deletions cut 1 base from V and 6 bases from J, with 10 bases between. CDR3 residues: CASSLSGNHGYTF. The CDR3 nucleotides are TGTGCCAGCAGCTTGTCAGGGAACCATGGCTACACCTTC.

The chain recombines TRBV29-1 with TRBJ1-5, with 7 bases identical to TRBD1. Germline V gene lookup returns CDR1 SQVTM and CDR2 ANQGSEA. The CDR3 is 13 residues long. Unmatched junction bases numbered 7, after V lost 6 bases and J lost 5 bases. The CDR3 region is CSVYSGGDQPQHF. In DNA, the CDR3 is TGCAGCGTATACTCAGGGGGAGATCAGCCCCAGCATTTT.

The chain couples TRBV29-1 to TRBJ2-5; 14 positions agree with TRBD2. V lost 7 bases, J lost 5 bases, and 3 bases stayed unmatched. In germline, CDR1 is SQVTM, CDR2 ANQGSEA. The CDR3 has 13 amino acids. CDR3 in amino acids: CSGGLAGVETQYF. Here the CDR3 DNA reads TGCAGCGGGGGACTAGCGGGAGTGGAGACCCAGTACTTC.

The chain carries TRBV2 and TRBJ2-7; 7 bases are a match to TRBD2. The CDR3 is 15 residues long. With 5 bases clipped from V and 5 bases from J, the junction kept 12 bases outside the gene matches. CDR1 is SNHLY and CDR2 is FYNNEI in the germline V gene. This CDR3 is CASSTPELAPHEQYF. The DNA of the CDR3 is TGTGCCAGCAGTACTCCCGAACTAGCGCCCCACGAGCAGTACTTC.

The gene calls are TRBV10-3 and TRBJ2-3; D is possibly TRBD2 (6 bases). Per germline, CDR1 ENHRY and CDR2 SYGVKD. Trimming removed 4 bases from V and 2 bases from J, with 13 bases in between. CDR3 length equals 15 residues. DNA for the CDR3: TGTGCCATCAGTGCCGGAGGGAGTAACACAGATACGCAGTATTTT. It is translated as CAISAGGSNTDTQYF.

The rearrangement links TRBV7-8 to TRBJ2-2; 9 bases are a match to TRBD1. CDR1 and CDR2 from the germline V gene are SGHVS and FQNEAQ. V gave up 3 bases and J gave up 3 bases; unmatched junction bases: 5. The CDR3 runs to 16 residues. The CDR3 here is CASSFPGQGYTGELFF. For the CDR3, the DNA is TGTGCCAGCAGCTTTCCGGGACAGGGTTACACCGGGGAGCTGTTTTTT. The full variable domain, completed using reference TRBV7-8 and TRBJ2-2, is GAGVSQSPRYKVAKRGQDVALRCDPISGHVSLFWYQQALGQGPEFLTYFQNEAQLDKSGLPSDRFFAERPEGSVSTLKIQRTQQEDSAVYLCASSFPGQGYTGELFFGEGSRLTVL.

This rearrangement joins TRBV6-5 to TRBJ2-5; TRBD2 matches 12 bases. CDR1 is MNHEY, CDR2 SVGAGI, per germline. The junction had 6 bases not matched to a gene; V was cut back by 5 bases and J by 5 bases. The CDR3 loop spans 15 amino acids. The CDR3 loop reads CASSPGLAGSETQYF. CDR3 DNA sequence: TGTGCCAGCAGTCCCGGACTAGCGGGATCCGAGACCCAGTACTTC.

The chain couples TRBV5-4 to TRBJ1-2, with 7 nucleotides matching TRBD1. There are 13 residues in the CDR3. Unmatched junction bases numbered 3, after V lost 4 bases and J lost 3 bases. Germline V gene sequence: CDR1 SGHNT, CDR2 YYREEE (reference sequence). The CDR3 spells CASSHRGDYGYTF. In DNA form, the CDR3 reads TGTGCCAGCAGCCACAGGGGAGACTATGGCTACACCTTC.

The CDR3 loop reads CASSLTSDQPQHF. CDR3 sequence (DNA): TGTGCCAGCAGCTTGACTTCAGATCAGCCCCAGCATTTT. The chain links TRBV7-9 to TRBJ1-5, with no clear D. Germline CDR1 reads SEHNR; CDR2 reads FQNEAQ (reference sequence). CDR3 length: 13 residues. V lost 3 bases and J lost 5, with 8 bases in between. The entire variable domain, with the rest obtained from reference TRBV7-9 and TRBJ1-5, is as follows: DTGVSQNPRHKITKRGQNVTFRCDPISEHNRLYWYRQTLGQGPEFLTYFQNEAQLEKSRLLSDRFSAERPKGSFSTLEIQRTEQGDSAMYLCASSLTSDQPQHFGDGTRLSIL.

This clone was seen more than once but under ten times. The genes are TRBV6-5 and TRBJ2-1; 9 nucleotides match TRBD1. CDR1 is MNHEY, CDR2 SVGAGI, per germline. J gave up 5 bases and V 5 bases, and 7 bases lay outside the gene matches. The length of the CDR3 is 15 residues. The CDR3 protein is CASSPRDRVDNEQFF. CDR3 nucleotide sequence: TGTGCCAGCAGTCCCCGGGACAGGGTGGACAATGAGCAGTTCTTC.

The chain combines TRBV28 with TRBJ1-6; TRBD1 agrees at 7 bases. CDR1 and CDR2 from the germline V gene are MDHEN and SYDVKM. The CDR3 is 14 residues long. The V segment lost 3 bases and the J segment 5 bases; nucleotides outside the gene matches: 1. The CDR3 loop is CASSFGTDNSPLHF. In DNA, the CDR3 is TGTGCCAGCAGTTTCGGGACAGATAATTCACCCCTCCACTTT.

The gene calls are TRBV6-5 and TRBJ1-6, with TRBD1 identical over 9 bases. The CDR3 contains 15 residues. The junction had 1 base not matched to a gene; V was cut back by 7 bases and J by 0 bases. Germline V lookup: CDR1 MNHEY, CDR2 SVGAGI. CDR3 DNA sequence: TGTGCCAGCACGACAGGGGGCTCCTATAATTCACCCCTCCACTTT. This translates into CASTTGGSYNSPLHF.

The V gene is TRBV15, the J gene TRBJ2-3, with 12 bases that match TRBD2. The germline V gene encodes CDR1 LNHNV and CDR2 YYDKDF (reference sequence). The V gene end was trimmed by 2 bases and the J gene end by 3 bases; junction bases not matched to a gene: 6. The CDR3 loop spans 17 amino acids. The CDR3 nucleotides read TGTGCCACCAGCAGATCTACGACTAGCGGGAGTACAGATACGCAGTATTTT. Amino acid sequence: CATSRSTTSGSTDTQYF.

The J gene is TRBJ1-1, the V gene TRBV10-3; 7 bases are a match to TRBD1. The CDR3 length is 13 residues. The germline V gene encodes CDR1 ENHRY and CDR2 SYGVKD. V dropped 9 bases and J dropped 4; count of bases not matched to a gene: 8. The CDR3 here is CAIRDRDATEAFF. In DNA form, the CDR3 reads TGTGCCATAAGAGACAGGGACGCCACTGAAGCTTTCTTT.